The subject of this entry is one TCR beta chain. The record originates from a study of early T cells in non-severe SARS-CoV-2 infection. Study-level background: From unsorted whole blood, bulk RNA was sequenced, and the chains remained unpaired.

Individual cDNA molecules were tagged with unique molecular identifiers, the study reported. In TCRdb, the 5' RACE reads were re-called with MiXCR into one record per CDR3 protein. The sample holds approximately 77,000 distinct CDR3 sequences; 9.5% to 15% are singletons and the top ten take 15% to 19%. This TCR was recovered from an adult who was a healthcare worker with PCR-confirmed SARS-CoV-2 infection or an uninfected control (not recorded which). The donor label of this sample is uncertain. The specimen comprised whole blood, sampled at baseline.

CDR3: CASSFSQGGGPTEAFF. For the CDR3, the DNA is TGCGCCAGCAGTTTTTCACAGGGGGGAGGCCCCACTGAAGCTTTCTTT. The V and J genes are TRBV5-1 and TRBJ1-1, with 8 bases aligning to TRBD1. Germline V CDR1 and CDR2: SGHRS, YFSETQ. CDR3 length: 16 residues. The V and J ends lost 5 bases and 4 bases, in that order; junction bases with no gene match: 13.